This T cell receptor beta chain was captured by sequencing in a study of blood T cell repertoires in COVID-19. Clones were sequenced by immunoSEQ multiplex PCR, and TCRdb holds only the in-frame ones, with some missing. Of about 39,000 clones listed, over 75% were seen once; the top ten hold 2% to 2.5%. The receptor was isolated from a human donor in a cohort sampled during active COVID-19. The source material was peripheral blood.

CDR3 sequence reads: CASTEVGATYEQYF. Here the CDR3 DNA reads TGTGCCAGCACCGAGGTGGGGGCCACCTACGAGCAGTACTTC. V and J are TRBV6-5 and TRBJ2-7, with a possible D match to TRBD1 (6 bases). The CDR3 totals 14 residues. V was shortened by 7 bases and J by 2 bases, with 15 bases between the two germline ends. Germline V gives CDR1 MNHEY, CDR2 SVGAGI.